This T cell receptor beta chain came from a study of cytomegalovirus exposure and HLA in healthy donors. At the level of the study: Earlier work reported 100 million or so unique TCR beta sequences from 180 million or so T cells. Study-wide findings and caveats: Among the CMV-associated chains, a few were confirmed in vitro as specific for CMV antigens.

Healthy bone marrow donors supplied every sample. The CDR3 consists of 14 residues. With 5 bases clipped from V and 1 base from J, the junction kept 4 bases outside the gene matches. CDR1 is MDHEN and CDR2 is SYDVKM in the germline V gene. This clone was detected a few times. What it binds is not known. 13 Jbeta primers and 60 Vbeta primers were used for the PCR. TCRdb's table, derived via immunoSEQ multiplex PCR, lists solely in-frame clones and lacks some. Here the sample spans 150,000 to 180,000 clones, 80% being singletons. This chain connects TRBV28 to TRBJ2-7, with 8 bases aligning to TRBD2. The receptor's source is a man aged 30-40 years in good health and CMV-seropositive. Sequencing was done on a sample of PBMCs. This chain's CDR3 is CASSPQRESYEQYF. CDR3 in DNA: TGTGCCAGCAGTCCCCAGCGGGAGTCCTACGAGCAGTACTTC. Combining the CDR3 with reference TRBV28 and TRBJ2-7 gives the whole variable domain DVKVTQSSRYLVKRTGEKVFLECVQDMDHENMFWYRQDPGLGLRLIYFSYDVKMKEKGDIPEGYSVSREKKERFSLILESASTNQTSMYLCASSPQRESYEQYFGPGTRLTVT.